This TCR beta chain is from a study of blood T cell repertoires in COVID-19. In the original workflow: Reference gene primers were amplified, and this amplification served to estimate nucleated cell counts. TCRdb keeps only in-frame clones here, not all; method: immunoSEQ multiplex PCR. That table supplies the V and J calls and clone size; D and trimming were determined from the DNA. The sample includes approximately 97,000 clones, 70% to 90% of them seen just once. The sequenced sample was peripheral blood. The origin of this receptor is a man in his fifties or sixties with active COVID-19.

DNA of the CDR3: TGTGCCAGTCAGTCGACAGGAAATCAGCCCCAGCATTTT. Protein: CASQSTGNQPQHF. V is TRBV6-6 and J is TRBJ1-5; tentatively, D is TRBD1 (6 bases). Trimming removed 9 bases from V and 4 bases from J, with 13 bases in between. In germline, CDR1 is MNHNY, CDR2 SVGAGI (reference sequence). The CDR3 contains 13 residues.